Listed below are T cell receptor beta chains from one sample, sequenced in a study of blood T cell repertoires in COVID-19. Clones were read by immunoSEQ multiplex PCR, and TCRdb kept only the in-frame ones, dropping some. The sample consists of a few hundred thousand clones, 70% to 90% of them appearing once. What was sequenced was PBMCs or T cells enriched from blood (not recorded which). These TCRs come from a woman aged 25-40 years who had recovered from COVID-19. CDR3s include the opening cysteine and the closing phenylalanine or tryptophan. Fields, in order: clone size, D gene, J gene, V gene, CDR3 DNA, CDR3 protein. D genes are given only for firm matches. Only some rows state a clone size, as once, few, many or a class for expanded clones.

- | TRBD1 | TRBJ2-7 | TRBV13 | TGTGCCAGCGCCGGTAGGGACAGGGGAACCTACGAGCAGTACTTC | CASAGRDRGTYEQYF
- | - | TRBJ1-6 | TRBV7-6 | TGTGCCAGCAGCTTAAGCCGAATCAGGGCCTATAATTCACCCCTCCACTTT | CASSLSRIRAYNSPLHF
- | - | TRBJ2-4 | TRBV7-3 | TGTGCCAGCAGCTTAAGAGGGGACTTAGCCAAAAACATTCAGTACTTC | CASSLRGDLAKNIQYF
- | TRBD1 | TRBJ1-2 | TRBV5-4 | TGTGCCAGCAGCTTGCAGGGGGCGGGAGGCTACACCTTC | CASSLQGAGGYTF
few | - | TRBJ2-3 | TRBV3-1/TRBV3-2 | TGTGCCAGCAGCCAAACGAGGGGGGGCATGAAAGATACGCAGTATTTT | CASSQTRGGMKDTQYF
- | TRBD2 | TRBJ2-5 | TRBV27 | TGTGCCAGCAGTCCTCACCCCGGGACTAGCTGGGGGGTGACCCAGTACTTC | CASSPHPGTSWGVTQYF
- | TRBD1 | TRBJ2-7 | TRBV30 | TGTGCCTGGAGTCCCGGGACAGGGGCCTACGAGCAGTACTTC | CAWSPGTGAYEQYF
few | TRBD1 | TRBJ2-7 | TRBV11-2 | TGTGCCAGCTCAGGGGACAGGGGGCCCTACGAGCAGTACTTC | CASSGDRGPYEQYF
once | TRBD1 | TRBJ1-5 | TRBV28 | TGTGCCACCCGGGCCGGGACAGGGGTCCAGCCCCAGCATTTT | CATRAGTGVQPQHF
once | - | TRBJ1-4 | TRBV2 | TGTGCCAGCTGCTATCTTATTAGGGGGACTAATGAAAAACTGTTTTTT | CASCYLIRGTNEKLFF
- | - | TRBJ1-4 | TRBV6-4 | TGTGCCAGCAGTGACCCCCCCGGGACACCCTCAACTAATGAAAAACTGTTTTTT | CASSDPPGTPSTNEKLFF
- | - | TRBJ2-7 | TRBV4-1 | TGCGCCAGCAGCCAAGATTCAGAATTCATAGAGCAGTACTTC | CASSQDSEFIEQYF
- | - | TRBJ2-7 | TRBV15 | TGTGCCACCAGCAGAGACAGGGATTTATCCTACGAGCAGTACTTC | CATSRDRDLSYEQYF
- | TRBD1 | TRBJ1-2 | TRBV7-9 | TGTGCCAGCAGCTCCGACAGGGAGATCAGCTATGGCTACACCTTC | CASSSDREISYGYTF
- | TRBD2 | TRBJ2-1 | TRBV27 | TGTGCCAGCGTATTGACTAGCGGGACCTACAATGAGCAGTTCTTC | CASVLTSGTYNEQFF
- | - | TRBJ2-1 | TRBV19 | TGTGCCACTCTTCATGAGGGGGGGCCCTACAATGAGCAGTTCTTC | CATLHEGGPYNEQFF
- | TRBD2 | TRBJ2-1 | TRBV2 | TGTGCCAGCACTAGCGGGGGGGCCTACAATGAGCAGTTCTTC | CASTSGGAYNEQFF
- | TRBD1 | TRBJ1-5 | TRBV24-1 | TGTGCCACCAGTGACTTTGACCCCGGGACAGGGTTCGGTCAGCCCCAGCATTTT | CATSDFDPGTGFGQPQHF
- | TRBD2 | TRBJ2-7 | TRBV11-3 | TGTGCCAGCAGCTCCCTAGCGGGGGGTCCCTACGAGCAGTACTTC | CASSSLAGGPYEQYF
few | - | TRBJ2-1 | TRBV7-2 | TGTGCCAGCAGCCCATCCCGGGTCGGTAATGAGCAGTTCTTC | CASSPSRVGNEQFF
- | - | TRBJ2-7 | TRBV6-6 | TGTGCCAGCAGTTATCCGGGGCAGGGGAGGGACGAGCAGTACTTC | CASSYPGQGRDEQYF
- | TRBD1 | TRBJ1-3 | TRBV13 | TGTGCCAGCAGCCGGACAGGGGTGTCCGGAAACACCATATATTTT | CASSRTGVSGNTIYF
- | TRBD2 | TRBJ2-5 | TRBV30 | TGTGCCTGGAGTGAGGGACTAGCGGGGCTTCAAGAGACCCAGTACTTC | CAWSEGLAGLQETQYF
- | TRBD2 | TRBJ2-1 | TRBV7-3 | TGTGCCAGCAGCTCCGGTAGCGGGAGGGCCGGATCCTACAATGAGCAGTTCTTC | CASSSGSGRAGSYNEQFF
- | - | TRBJ1-1 | TRBV6-2/TRBV6-3 | TGTGCCAGCAGTTACTCCAGGGTGGATGAAGCTTTCTTT | CASSYSRVDEAFF
- | - | TRBJ1-1 | TRBV15 | TGTGCCACCAGCAGAGCCCCAGGGTACGCTTTCTTT | CATSRAPGYAFF
- | TRBD2 | TRBJ2-3 | TRBV24-1 | TGTGCCACCAGTTCTAGCGGGGGGGCCACAGATACGCAGTATTTT | CATSSSGGATDTQYF
- | - | TRBJ2-5 | TRBV18 | TGTGCCAGCTCACCAAGAACGGGAGCCCAAGAGACCCAGTACTTC | CASSPRTGAQETQYF
- | - | TRBJ1-2 | TRBV5-1 | TGCGCCAGCAGCTTTGGCAGGGGTAACTATGGCTACACCTTC | CASSFGRGNYGYTF
- | TRBD1 | TRBJ1-4 | TRBV28 | TGTGCCAGCAAATCACCACAGGGGGGAAATGAAAAACTGTTTTTT | CASKSPQGGNEKLFF
once | TRBD2 | TRBJ2-5 | TRBV7-2 | TGTGCCAGCAGCCAAGCTCCCAGCGGGGGACAAGAGACCCAGTACTTC | CASSQAPSGGQETQYF
- | TRBD2 | TRBJ2-2 | TRBV4-1 | TGCGCCAGCAGCCGCGGCTCCGGAGGGACTAGCGGGAGCTGGGCCGGGGAGCTGTTTTTT | CASSRGSGGTSGSWAGELFF